These T cell receptor beta chains were read from a single sample in a study of shared clonotypes between healthy human individuals. Measured with immunoSEQ multiplex PCR; TCRdb has only the in-frame clones, and not every one. The sample shows 2 million to 2.5 million clones, 93% of them seen only once. Sequenced: naive CD4+ T cells from PBMCs. The receptors here all came from a man aged 18 to 29 in good health. Some clones in this sample may be carry-over from other donors' samples. CDR3s include the opening cysteine and the closing phenylalanine or tryptophan. Fields, in order: D gene, J gene, V gene, clone size, CDR3 protein, CDR3 DNA. D genes are given only for firm matches. Clone size is not always given. Where it is, it says once, few, many or a class for expanded clones.

TRBD2,TRBJ2-1,TRBV6-1,-,CASSALPGGRSYNEQFF,TGTGCCAGCAGTGCCCTCCCCGGCGGGAGATCCTACAATGAGCAGTTCTTC
-,TRBJ2-2,TRBV28,-,CASSEPNTGELFF,TGTGCCAGCAGCGAGCCGAACACCGGGGAGCTGTTTTTT
-,TRBJ1-1,TRBV5-1,-,CASQPGGNTEAFF,TGCGCCAGCCAACCCGGGGGGAACACTGAAGCTTTCTTT
TRBD2,TRBJ2-1,TRBV4-1,-,CASRSTSGRAPYNEQFF,TGCGCCAGCAGGTCCACTAGCGGGAGGGCCCCCTACAATGAGCAGTTCTTC
-,TRBJ1-4,TRBV14,-,CASSQDPRGEKLFF,TGTGCCAGCAGCCAAGATCCCCGGGGGGAAAAACTGTTTTTT
-,TRBJ1-1,TRBV11-2,-,CASSLVRDAISPNTEAFF,TGTGCCAGCAGCTTGGTCAGGGACGCAATATCCCCCAACACTGAAGCTTTCTTT
-,TRBJ2-7,TRBV28,-,CASSPQGYEQYF,TGTGCCAGCAGCCCACAGGGATACGAGCAGTACTTC
TRBD1,TRBJ2-5,TRBV5-4,-,CASSSGQGRETQYF,TGTGCCAGCAGCTCGGGACAGGGCCGAGAGACCCAGTACTTC
-,TRBJ1-1,TRBV27,-,CASSPPLGRRNTEAFF,TGTGCCAGCAGTCCACCCTTAGGGCGGAGGAACACTGAAGCTTTCTTT
-,TRBJ1-4,TRBV5-5,-,CASSTQGTDGEKLFF,TGTGCCAGCAGCACCCAGGGGACTGATGGTGAAAAACTGTTTTTT
TRBD1,TRBJ1-6,TRBV28,-,CASSDRVTDLHF,TGTGCCAGCAGTGACAGGGTGACGGACCTCCACTTT
-,TRBJ2-7,TRBV13,-,CASSPRASGIGTYEQYF,TGTGCCAGCAGCCCAAGGGCGTCAGGGATCGGGACCTACGAGCAGTACTTC
-,TRBJ2-3,TRBV5-1,-,CASSLGPRGLRDTQYF,TGCGCCAGCAGCTTGGGTCCCAGGGGTTTGCGTGATACGCAGTATTTT
TRBD1,TRBJ1-4,TRBV6-6,-,CASTPRTGNEKLFF,TGTGCCAGCACCCCCCGGACAGGGAATGAAAAACTGTTTTTT
-,TRBJ1-2,TRBV12-5,-,CASGLERGYGYTF,TGTGCTAGTGGTTTAGAGAGGGGCTATGGCTACACCTTC
-,TRBJ2-7,TRBV10-1,-,CASSESILGGYEQYF,TGCGCCAGCAGTGAGTCGATATTGGGCGGGTACGAGCAGTACTTC
-,TRBJ2-1,TRBV11-2,-,CASSLNTVSLTVEQFF,TGTGCCAGCAGCCTAAACACAGTCTCCCTAACGGTTGAGCAGTTCTTC
TRBD2,TRBJ2-3,TRBV5-4,-,CASTPSGAFTDTQYF,TGTGCCAGCACCCCCAGCGGGGCGTTCACAGATACGCAGTATTTT
TRBD2,TRBJ2-4,TRBV28,-,CASSLAGLTAKNIQYF,TGTGCCAGCAGCCTAGCGGGACTAACAGCCAAAAACATTCAGTACTTC
-,TRBJ2-4,TRBV18,once,CASSKGGPKNIQYF,TGTGCCAGCTCAAAAGGGGGGCCCAAAAACATTCAGTACTTC
TRBD1,TRBJ1-2,TRBV7-2,-,CASSLSGGDYGYTF,TGTGCCAGCAGCTTATCAGGGGGGGACTATGGCTACACCTTC
TRBD2,TRBJ2-2,TRBV5-5,-,CASTGTGGTGELFF,TGTGCCAGCACCGGGACGGGAGGCACCGGGGAGCTGTTTTTT
-,TRBJ1-2,TRBV28,-,CASSFIKGQIYGYTF,TGTGCCAGCAGTTTTATCAAGGGACAAATCTATGGCTACACCTTC